This paragraph covers one T cell receptor beta chain sequence. This record comes from a study of T-cell reconstitution after alpha-beta-depleted transplantation in children. Unique molecular identifiers were built into the TCRbeta library. Via MiXCR, TCRdb re-called the PCR reads, giving one row per CDR3 protein. The data contain approximately 93,000 distinct CDR3 sequences, 7% to 9% of them singletons. The input for sequencing was PBMCs from the stem cell graft donor, taken from the stem cell graft. This TCR derives from a human donor who donated a stem cell graft to a child with congenital amegakaryocytic thrombocytopenia.

In DNA form, the CDR3 reads TGTGCCAGCAGTGGGGCAGGGTCCATCTATGGCTACACCTTC. Translating it yields CASSGAGSIYGYTF. V is TRBV2 and J is TRBJ1-2, with D perhaps matching TRBD1 (5 bases). The V and J ends lost 4 bases and 4 bases respectively, with 13 bases between them. Per the germline V gene, CDR1 is SNHLY and CDR2 is FYNNEI. The CDR3 spans 14 residues.